This record concerns one T cell receptor beta chain sequence. Its antigen is currently unknown. The use of a sample-barcoded 5' primer and a J-beta primer mix characterized a second PCR of 7 to 11 cycles. TCRdb recomputed calls from the 5' RACE reads with MiXCR, one row per CDR3 protein. The sample has approximately 1.5 million distinct CDR3 sequences; approximately 43% are singletons. The sample belongs to a study of blood T cells in healthy people across ages. Trimming removed 4 bases from V and 6 bases from J, with 13 bases in between. Germline CDR1 is DFQATT and CDR2 is SNEGSKA (reference sequence). CDR3 length: 13 amino acids. Overall study results and limits: Comparison with aged donors showed that long-lived donors had more naive CD4+ cells and higher diversity. Any changes in expanded clonotypes were possibly confounded, as donor CMV status remained unknown.

The rearrangement joins TRBV20-1 to TRBJ2-1; D is possibly TRBD2 (6 bases). The TCR was taken from a young woman in good health. The material sequenced was blood. This CDR3 is CSAIRLVANEQFF. The CDR3, as DNA: TGCAGTGCTATAAGACTAGTTGCCAATGAGCAGTTCTTC.